Below are 20 T cell receptor beta chains sequenced from a single sample in a study of CD8+CD57+ T cells in acquired aplastic anemia (dated by TCRdb to 2016 to 2018). Expansion of CD8+CD57+ cells had been shown by flow cytometry in the patients chosen for sequencing. The listed sequencing device is Illumina HiSeq 2000. Profiling of TCR beta VDJ combinations and CDR3 sequences used genomic DNA as the template. TCRdb applied fastp at Q25 and MiXCR to the public reads, then kept only in-frame beta chains. Identical CDR3 proteins give one entry, which carries the most common genes and DNA. Recorded for this sample are a few hundred thousand distinct CDR3 sequences; about half of them occurred a single time. The leading ten clones occupy 20% of the sample. The source material was sorted CD4+, CD8+, or CD8+CD57+ T cells (not recorded which) from PBMCs. All receptors derive from a human donor with aplastic anemia.

This clonotype appeared many times. The chain links TRBV14 to TRBJ1-1; tentatively, D is TRBD1 (6 bases). Germline loops: CDR1 SGHDN, CDR2 FVKESK. Trimming stripped 4 bases from V and 4 bases from J, with 19 bases between. The CDR3 is 16 amino acids. The CDR3 nucleotides read TGTGCCAGCAGCCGAAACAGGGTACGCACCGGCACTGAAGCTTTCTTT. Translation gives CASSRNRVRTGTEAFF.

The rearrangement joins TRBV2 to TRBJ1-2, with D hard to call. From germline, CDR1 is SNHLY and CDR2 FYNNEI. The CDR3 is made up of 15 amino acids. With 6 bases removed from V and 3 bases from J, the gap between germline ends came to 17 bases. CDR3: CASRRAFMRDYGYTF. The DNA of the CDR3 is TGTGCCAGCAGGAGGGCCTTCATGAGGGACTATGGCTACACCTTC.

The V and J genes are TRBV2 and TRBJ1-6; no clear D. The V gene's germline CDR1 is SNHLY and CDR2 FYNNEI. Trimming pared 7 bases from V and 9 bases from J, leaving 13 bases between. The CDR3 contains 13 residues. The CDR3 reads CASMNRVSSPLHF. The DNA of the CDR3 is TGTGCCAGCATGAATCGGGTATCTTCACCCCTCCACTTT. The complete variable domain, with remaining parts taken from reference TRBV2 and TRBJ1-6, reads EPEVTQTPSHQVTQMGQEVILRCVPISNHLYFYWYRQILGQKVEFLVSFYNNEISEKSEIFDDQFSVERPDGSNFTLKIRSTKLEDSAMYFCASMNRVSSPLHFGNGTRLTVT.

CDR3 protein: CASSLTGPGPNPYNSPLHF. CDR3 in DNA: TGTGCCAGCAGCCTGACAGGGCCCGGACCCAACCCCTATAATTCACCCCTCCACTTT. The gene calls are TRBV12-3 or TRBV12-4 and TRBJ1-6; 7 bases align to TRBD1. The V gene end was trimmed by 6 bases and the J gene end by 2 bases; junction bases not matched to a gene: 16. The CDR3 contains 19 residues.

Comments on this clonotype: The CDR3 does not end in the conserved phenylalanine or tryptophan, so this is likely a read error. The limits of the CDR3 on the DNA are not certain, so only TCRdb's listed CDR3 is given. CDR3 region: CASSPEDR. The chain recombines TRBV9 with TRBJ1-6; the DNA was not compared with TRBD1, the D call given in the table. Germline V gives CDR1 SGDLS, CDR2 YYNGEE. The CDR3 contains 8 residues when both ends are counted.

This chain links TRBV20-1 with TRBJ2-3, with 10 bases identical to TRBD2. Trimming removed 1 base from V and 0 bases from J; junction bases left unmatched: 7. Per germline, CDR1 DFQATT and CDR2 SNEGSKA (reference sequence). The CDR3 covers 17 residues. CDR3 nucleotides: TGCAGTGCTAGAGGATCGAGCGGGGGGGACAGCACAGATACGCAGTATTTT. Its protein product is CSARGSSGGDSTDTQYF.

DNA of the CDR3: TGTGCCAGCAGTAAATGGGCTAGCGGGGGCGCAGATACGCAGTATTTT. It translates to CASSKWASGGADTQYF. This sequence joins TRBV7-9 and TRBJ2-3; TRBD2 matches at 10 bases. The germline CDR1 and CDR2 sequences are SEHNR and FQNEAQ (reference sequence). The length of the CDR3 is 16 residues. V lost 6 bases and J lost 4; bases outside the gene matches: 10.

Of note for this clonotype: A much larger clone is a single base away; this may be a read error. The V gene is TRBV5-1, the J gene TRBJ1-1, with D uncertain. The CDR3 is made up of 14 amino acids. Germline-derived CDR1 and CDR2 are SGHRS and YFSETQ. The CDR3 nucleotides read TGCGCCAGCAGCTTGTCTTCCGGGAACACTGAAGCTTACTTT. This gives the protein CASSLSSGNTEAYF.

About this clonotype: Compared with germline, one end of the junction differs, possibly owing to a read error. The rearrangement uses TRBV9 and TRBJ2-1, with D perhaps TRBD2 (6 bases). The CDR3 runs to 14 residues. Germline CDR1 SGDLS, CDR2 YYNGEE. CDR3 sequence reads: CASSVGPAGNEEFF. The CDR3 nucleotides read TGTGCCAGCAGCGTGGGGCCAGCGGGCAATGAGGAGTTCTTC.

The CDR3, as DNA: TGTGCCATCGGCGCCCTGAACACCGGGGAGCTGTTTTTT. It is translated as CAIGALNTGELFF. This chain connects TRBV10-3 to TRBJ2-2; D call uncertain. This CDR3 spans 13 amino acids. The ends were cut back, 8 bases at V and 1 base at J, with 8 bases in the middle. The germline V gene has CDR1 ENHRY and CDR2 SYGVKD.

The V call is TRBV19, the J call TRBJ1-6, with no clear D. The germline V gene has CDR1 LNHDA and CDR2 SQIVND (reference sequence). Trimming left V 3 bases short and J 11 bases short, with 11 bases between. This CDR3 is built from 13 residues. The CDR3: CASSIEVIAPLHF. The DNA for the CDR3 is TGTGCCAGTAGTATTGAGGTGATCGCACCCCTCCACTTT.

There are a few counts of this clonotype. The chain has TRBV11-3 and TRBJ2-7, with unresolved D. Germline CDR1 and CDR2: SGHNT and YENEEA. CDR3 length equals 11 residues. The ends were cut back, 3 bases at V and 2 bases at J, with 2 bases in the middle. The CDR3 spells CASSLTYEQYF. The DNA of the CDR3 is TGTGCCAGCAGCTTGACCTACGAGCAGTACTTC.

Only a few counts were recorded for this clonotype. V gene TRBV3-1 combines with J gene TRBJ1-2, with D possibly matching TRBD1 (5 bases). Per the germline V gene, CDR1 is LGHDT and CDR2 is YNNKEL (reference sequence). Trimming took 4 bases from V and 5 from J, leaving 14 bases between them. The CDR3 has 14 amino acids. This chain's CDR3 is CASSRPGTVYGYTF. Here the CDR3 DNA reads TGTGCCAGCAGCCGCCCCGGGACCGTTTATGGCTACACCTTC.

V usage is TRBV5-1 and J usage is TRBJ1-6, with 7 bases identical to TRBD1. V shed 4 bases, J shed 8 bases, and the junction held 12 bases outside the gene matches. CDR1 and CDR2 from the germline V gene are SGHRS and YFSETQ. CDR3 size: 16 residues. The CDR3 reads CASSQYGTVPHSPLHF. CDR3 sequence (DNA): TGCGCCAGCAGCCAGTACGGGACAGTCCCCCATTCACCCCTCCACTTT.

The V call is TRBV7-3, the J call TRBJ2-6; D not resolved. This CDR3 has 14 amino acids. CDR1 and CDR2 (germline): SGHTA, FQGTGA. V was cut by 2 bases and J by 4 bases, with 6 bases left in between. The CDR3 DNA is TGTGCCAGCAGCTTACTACTCGGGGCCAACGTCCTGACTTTC. Amino acids: CASSLLLGANVLTF.

The V gene is TRBV9, the J gene TRBJ1-1; D is unclear. Trimming removed 3 bases from V and 8 bases from J, with 14 bases in between. The CDR3 length is 13 residues. Germline assignment: CDR1 SGDLS and CDR2 YYNGEE. The CDR3 region has the DNA TGTGCCAGCAGCGGAGACCGGGCTACCGAAGCTTTCTTT. Its protein is CASSGDRATEAFF.

The chain uses TRBV29-1 and TRBJ1-2; possibly TRBD1 for D (5 bases). This CDR3 region has 13 residues. Looked up from germline, CDR1 is SQVTM and CDR2 is ANQGSEA. Deletions cut 2 bases from V and 2 bases from J, with 9 bases between. The CDR3 reads CSVERQNNYGYTF. DNA of the CDR3: TGCAGCGTTGAACGACAGAACAACTATGGCTACACCTTC.

The chain recombines TRBV24-1 with TRBJ2-3; 9 bases map to TRBD2. Looked up from germline, CDR1 is KGHDR and CDR2 is SFDVKD. V shed 6 bases, J shed 9 bases, and the junction held 12 bases outside the gene matches. The CDR3 has 15 amino acids. The CDR3 sequence: CATSLALAGKGTQYF. CDR3 in DNA: TGTGCCACCAGTTTAGCACTAGCGGGCAAAGGGACGCAGTATTTT.

This clonotype came up many times. This chain joins TRBV10-3 and TRBJ2-7; tentatively, D is TRBD2 (7 bases). Trimming pared 3 bases from V and 0 bases from J, leaving 18 bases between. The germline V gene encodes CDR1 ENHRY and CDR2 SYGVKD. This CDR3 contains 17 residues. The DNA for the CDR3 is TGTGCCATCAGTGAATCTGTGCGGGGGCCGAGCTCCTACGAGCAGTACTTC. Encoded protein: CAISESVRGPSSYEQYF.

V usage is TRBV19 and J usage is TRBJ2-7; D is perhaps TRBD1 (6 bases). Trimming cost V 6 bases and J 7 bases, with 10 bases left between them. The CDR3 runs to 11 residues. The germline V gene has CDR1 LNHDA and CDR2 SQIVND (reference sequence). CDR3 DNA sequence: TGTGCCAGTAGCGAGGGGGAAGAGCAGTACTTC. Translating it yields CASSEGEEQYF.